Sequencing of this T cell receptor (beta chain) was carried out in a study of blood T cell repertoires in COVID-19. The wider study: Both acute and convalescent COVID-19 samples were obtained from the United States, Italy and Spain.

In the study's own analysis: Using reference gene primer amplification, nucleated cell counts were estimated. Clones were sequenced by immunoSEQ multiplex PCR, and TCRdb holds only the in-frame ones, with some missing. D and trimming come from the DNA, and the V and J calls and clone size come from that table. The data hold 30,000 to 40,000 clones, with approximately 86% observed a single time. Per germline, CDR1 SGHRS and CDR2 YFSETQ. Trimming left V 4 bases short and J 0 bases short, with 19 bases between. The CDR3 runs to 17 residues. Sequenced sample: peripheral blood. This chain uses TRBV5-1 with TRBJ2-5; tentative D call: TRBD2 (5 bases). The TCR was taken from a man aged 45 to 65 with active or convalescent COVID-19. As DNA, the CDR3 is TGCGCCAGCAGCCCCCCACCCCTAGAGCGGCACCAAGAGACCCAGTACTTC. Its protein is CASSPPPLERHQETQYF.